Listed below are T cell receptor beta chains from one sample, sequenced in a study of blood T cells in healthy people across ages. TCRdb re-derived calls from the 5' RACE reads in MiXCR, one entry per CDR3 protein. The sample lists approximately 730,000 distinct CDR3 sequences; about 55% were seen once. Specimen: blood. The receptors stem from a man older than 75 in good health. CDR3s include the opening cysteine and the closing phenylalanine or tryptophan. Each record gives: CDR3 protein, V gene.

CDR3: CASIGLAGASSYNEQFF
V: TRBV12-3/TRBV12-4

CDR3: CASRTGGRVNTEAFF
V: TRBV28

CDR3: CASSPSLAGFYGYTF
V: TRBV7-9

CDR3: CASWTSSYNEQFF
V: TRBV2

CDR3: CSASPSLGELFF
V: TRBV20-1

CDR3: CATAPGVGTGELFF
V: TRBV6-5

CDR3: CSVGSRQETQYF
V: TRBV29-1

CDR3: CASSYSAGSGYNEQFF
V: TRBV6-5

CDR3: CSADGLAGGVQETQYF
V: TRBV20-1

CDR3: CATSRGSLPGWDGYTF
V: TRBV15

CDR3: CASSLRGGGGDEQYF
V: TRBV27

CDR3: CAKTGIHEQYF
V: TRBV27

CDR3: CSVEIPADYGYTF
V: TRBV29-1

CDR3: CSPVGQGNSPLHF
V: TRBV29-1

CDR3: CASRIPGQGQETQYF
V: TRBV11-2

CDR3: CASSILAGLANERFF
V: TRBV5-1

CDR3: CASSQVGRTGPNNEQYF
V: TRBV3-1

CDR3: CASGLVGQGARNEQYF
V: TRBV6-2/TRBV6-3

CDR3: CASTRREGRETQYF
V: TRBV28

CDR3: CASSKVSGSADTQYF
V: TRBV19

CDR3: CASSFSGRAGYEQYF
V: TRBV12-3/TRBV12-4

CDR3: CASSYRGNEQFF
V: TRBV6-7

CDR3: CASKDRFTYEQYF
V: TRBV2

CDR3: CSVDSLDPNTEAFF
V: TRBV29-1

CDR3: CASSQEFRGYAYF
V: TRBV4-1

CDR3: CSAQWAGEGYEQYF
V: TRBV20-1

CDR3: CASSKEERQGFTQVPYEQYF
V: TRBV21-1

CDR3: CASSFGRVSGHTQYF
V: TRBV3-1

CDR3: CASSWGQGAEYGYTF
V: TRBV5-1

CDR3: CASSQEGRRGARETQYF
V: TRBV3-1

CDR3: CASSTSRDRAGTQYF
V: TRBV2